The T cell receptor (beta chain) under discussion was sequenced for a study of blood T cell repertoires in COVID-19. Study in general: Material from acute and convalescent COVID-19 was sourced from the United States, Italy and Spain. T cells, B-cell-depleted T cells, or PBMCs provided the cDNA or gDNA that served as material.

Germline loops: CDR1 SGHRS, CDR2 YFSETQ. Trimming took off 4 bases at V and 1 base at J, with 11 bases between the two ends. There are 14 residues in the CDR3. Per the study methods: Amplification of reference gene primers was used by the study to estimate nucleated cell counts. The assay was immunoSEQ multiplex PCR, and TCRdb's table has in-frame clones only and misses some. The V and J calls and the clone size are those of that table, but D and trimming were determined from the DNA. The repertoire holds a few hundred thousand clones, with about 88% as singletons. The source material was PBMCs or T cells enriched from blood (not recorded which). The chain is built from TRBV5-1 and TRBJ1-1, with D uncertain. The TCR was taken from a woman in her 50s who had been exposed to COVID-19. DNA for the CDR3: TGCGCCAGCAGCCCTGCTCGTAGGAACACTGAAGCTTTCTTT. Its translation: CASSPARRNTEAFF.